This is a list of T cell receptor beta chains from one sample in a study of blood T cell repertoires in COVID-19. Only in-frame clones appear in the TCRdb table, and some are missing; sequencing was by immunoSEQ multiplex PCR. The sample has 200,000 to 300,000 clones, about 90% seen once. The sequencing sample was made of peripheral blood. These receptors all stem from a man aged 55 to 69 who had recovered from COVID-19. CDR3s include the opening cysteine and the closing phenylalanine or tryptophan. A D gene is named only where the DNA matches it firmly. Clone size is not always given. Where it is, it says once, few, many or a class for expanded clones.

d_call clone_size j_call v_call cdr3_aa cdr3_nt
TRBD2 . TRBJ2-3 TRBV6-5 CASSTSGGVRDTQYF TGTGCCAGCAGTACAAGCGGGGGGGTTCGAGATACGCAGTATTTT
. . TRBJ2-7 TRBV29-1 CSVEEQGLFSYEQYF TGCAGCGTTGAAGAGCAGGGACTTTTCTCCTACGAGCAGTACTTC
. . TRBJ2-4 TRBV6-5 CASTTRTGQKNIQYF TGTGCCAGCACCACCAGGACGGGACAAAAAAACATTCAGTACTTC
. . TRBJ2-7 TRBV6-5 CASRAGGLYEQYF TGTGCCAGCAGGGCAGGGGGGCTTTACGAGCAGTACTTC
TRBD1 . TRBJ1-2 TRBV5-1 CASSSGTGEVGYTF TGCGCCAGCAGCTCCGGGACAGGGGAAGTTGGCTACACCTTC
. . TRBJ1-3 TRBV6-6 CASRGPQSSGNTIYF TGTGCCAGCAGGGGGCCACAGAGCTCTGGAAACACCATATATTTT
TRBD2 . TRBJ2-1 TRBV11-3 CASGTSGDNEQFF TGTGCCAGCGGGACTAGCGGGGACAATGAGCAGTTCTTC
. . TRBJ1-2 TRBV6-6 CATPRGAGHGYTF TGTGCCACACCCCGGGGGGCAGGCCATGGCTACACCTTC
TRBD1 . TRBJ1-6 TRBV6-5 CASSYSTGNNSPLHF TGTGCCAGCAGTTACTCGACAGGGAATAATTCACCCCTCCACTTT
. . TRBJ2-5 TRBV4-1 CASSQDKGRGRETQYF TGCGCCAGCAGCCAAGATAAAGGCAGGGGCAGGGAGACCCAGTACTTC
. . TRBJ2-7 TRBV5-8 CASSHRTKGLYEQYF TGTGCCAGCAGCCACCGGACGAAGGGGCTATACGAGCAGTACTTC
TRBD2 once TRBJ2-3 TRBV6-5 CASSWRGADTQYF TGTGCCAGCAGTTGGCGGGGGGCAGATACGCAGTATTTT
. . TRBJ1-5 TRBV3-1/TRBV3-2 CASSQAGVDQPQHF TGTGCCAGCAGCCAGGCAGGGGTTGATCAGCCCCAGCATTTT
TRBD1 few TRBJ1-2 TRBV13 CASSGGQGRYGYTF TGTGCCAGCAGCGGCGGACAGGGCCGCTATGGCTACACCTTC
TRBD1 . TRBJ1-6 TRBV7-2 CASSITGGSPLHF TGTGCCAGCAGCATAACAGGGGGATCACCCCTCCACTTT
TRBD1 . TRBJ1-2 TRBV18 CASSPGQGASGYTF TGTGCCAGCTCACCGGGACAGGGGGCGAGTGGCTACACCTTC
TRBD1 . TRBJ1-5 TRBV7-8 CASSSGTGSDQPQHF TGTGCCAGCAGCTCCGGGACAGGGAGCGATCAGCCCCAGCATTTT
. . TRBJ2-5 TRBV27 CASKNRQETQYF TGTGCCAGCAAGAACAGACAAGAGACCCAGTACTTC
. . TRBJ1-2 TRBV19 CATRASDSIMGYTF TGTGCCACCCGAGCTTCGGACTCTATTATGGGCTACACCTTC
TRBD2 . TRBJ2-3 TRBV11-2 CASSFLAGGLTDTQYF TGTGCCAGCAGCTTTCTAGCGGGGGGACTTACGGATACGCAGTATTTT
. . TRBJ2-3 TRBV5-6 CASSLRGADTQYF TGTGCCAGCAGCTTGCGCGGGGCAGATACGCAGTATTTT
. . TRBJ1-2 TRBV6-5 CAGLTGLGGYTF TGTGCCGGCTTGACAGGCCTCGGGGGCTACACCTTC
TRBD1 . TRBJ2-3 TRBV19 CASSTQQGADTQYF TGTGCCAGTAGTACACAACAGGGGGCAGATACGCAGTATTTT
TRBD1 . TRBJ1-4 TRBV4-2 CASSHAKPGQGQTATNEKLFF TGTGCCAGCAGCCATGCTAAACCGGGACAGGGGCAGACCGCAACTAATGAAAAACTGTTTTTT
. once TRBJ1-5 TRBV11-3 CASSPGFDQPQHF TGTGCCAGCAGCCCAGGGTTCGATCAGCCCCAGCATTTT
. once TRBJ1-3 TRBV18 CASSPNALSSGNTIYF TGTGCCAGCTCACCAAATGCACTTAGCTCTGGAAACACCATATATTTT
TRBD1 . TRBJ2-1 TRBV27 CASSLLGTGGRNEQFF TGTGCCAGCAGTTTATTAGGGACAGGAGGACGCAATGAGCAGTTCTTC
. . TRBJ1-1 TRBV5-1 CASIKGRENTEAFF TGCGCCAGCATAAAAGGGAGGGAGAACACTGAAGCTTTCTTT
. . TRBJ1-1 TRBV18 CASSPLAGQGEAFF TGTGCCAGCTCACCACTTGCAGGGCAAGGCGAAGCTTTCTTT
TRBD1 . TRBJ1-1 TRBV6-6 CASSPRQGANTEAFF TGTGCCAGCAGTCCACGACAGGGGGCGAACACTGAAGCTTTCTTT
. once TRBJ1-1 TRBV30 CAWSHESPNTEAFF TGTGCCTGGAGTCATGAGTCCCCGAACACTGAAGCTTTCTTT
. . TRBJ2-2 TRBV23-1 CASSQVRDTGELFF TGCGCCAGCAGTCAAGTACGGGACACCGGGGAGCTGTTTTTT
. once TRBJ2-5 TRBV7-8 CASSPWTRLGTQYF TGTGCCAGCAGCCCCTGGACTCGCCTCGGGACCCAGTACTTC
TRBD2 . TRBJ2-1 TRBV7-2 CASSQPTGLGQFF TGTGCCAGCAGTCAACCAACGGGACTAGGGCAGTTCTTC
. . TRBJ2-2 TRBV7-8 CASSLDGGFTGELFF TGTGCCAGCAGCTTAGATGGGGGGTTCACCGGGGAGCTGTTTTTT
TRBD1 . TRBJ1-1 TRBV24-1 CATSDRTGGTEAFF TGTGCCACCAGTGACCGGACAGGGGGGACTGAAGCTTTCTTT
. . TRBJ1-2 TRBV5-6 CASRKKPQNYGYTF TGTGCCAGCAGGAAAAAGCCCCAAAACTATGGCTACACCTTC
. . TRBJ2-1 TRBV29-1 CSVELRGHAFYNEQFF TGCAGCGTTGAATTAAGGGGACATGCCTTTTACAATGAGCAGTTCTTC
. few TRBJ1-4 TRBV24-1 CATSDQTATNEKLFF TGTGCCACCAGTGACCAGACAGCAACTAATGAAAAACTGTTTTTT
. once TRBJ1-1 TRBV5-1 CASSPGRDNTEAFF TGCGCCAGCAGCCCGGGGCGGGATAACACTGAAGCTTTCTTT
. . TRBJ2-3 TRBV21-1 CASLAGGLPDTQYF TGTGCCAGCCTAGCGGGGGGCCTTCCAGATACGCAGTATTTT
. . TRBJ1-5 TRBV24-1 CATRTGSNQPQHF TGTGCCACCAGGACAGGATCTAATCAGCCCCAGCATTTT
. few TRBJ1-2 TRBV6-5 CASRETGFYGYTF TGTGCCAGCAGGGAGACAGGTTTCTATGGCTACACCTTC
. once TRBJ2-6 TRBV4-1 CASSQGSGSGANVLTF TGCGCCAGCAGCCAAGGGTCGGGTAGTGGGGCCAACGTCCTGACTTTC
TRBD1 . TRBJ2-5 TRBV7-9 CASSLGQGVGETQYF TGTGCCAGCAGCTTAGGTCAGGGGGTAGGGGAGACCCAGTACTTC
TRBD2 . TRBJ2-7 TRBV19 CASSGLADYEQYF TGTGCCAGCTCGGGACTAGCGGATTACGAGCAGTACTTC
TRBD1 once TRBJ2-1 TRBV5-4 CASSGKKGGQGVAYNEQFF TGTGCCAGCAGCGGAAAGAAAGGTGGGCAGGGGGTGGCCTACAATGAGCAGTTCTTC
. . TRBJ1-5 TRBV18 CASSPPGRGNNQPQHF TGTGCCAGCTCACCACCGGGGAGGGGAAACAATCAGCCCCAGCATTTT
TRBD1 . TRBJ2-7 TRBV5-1 CASSLAFRDRAYEQYF TGCGCCAGCAGCTTGGCCTTTCGGGACAGGGCCTACGAGCAGTACTTC
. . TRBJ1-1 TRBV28 CASSLLQGFASTEAFF TGTGCCAGCAGTCTGCTACAGGGATTTGCAAGCACTGAAGCTTTCTTT
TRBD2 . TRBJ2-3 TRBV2 CASSEEMAASGGSYTDTQYF TGTGCCAGCAGTGAAGAAATGGCGGCTAGCGGGGGGTCTTACACAGATACGCAGTATTTT
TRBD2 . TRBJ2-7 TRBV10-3 CAIGDSGGSQYEQYF TGTGCCATCGGTGATAGCGGGGGGTCACAATACGAGCAGTACTTC